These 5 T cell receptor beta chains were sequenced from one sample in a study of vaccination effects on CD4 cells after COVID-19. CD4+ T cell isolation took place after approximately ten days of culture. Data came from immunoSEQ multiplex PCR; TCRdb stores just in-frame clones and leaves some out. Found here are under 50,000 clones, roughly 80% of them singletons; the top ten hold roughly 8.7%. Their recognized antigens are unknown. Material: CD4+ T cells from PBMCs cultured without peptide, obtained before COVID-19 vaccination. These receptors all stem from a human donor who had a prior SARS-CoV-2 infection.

The CDR3 loop reads CASRGRGSSTDTQYF. CDR3 nucleotides: TGTGCCAGCAGGGGCAGGGGGTCTAGCACAGATACGCAGTATTTT. V and J are TRBV2 and TRBJ2-3, with 7 positions matching TRBD1. The CDR3 spans 15 residues. The germline V gene has CDR1 SNHLY and CDR2 FYNNEI. Germline trimming cut 6 bases from V and 0 bases from J; bases unmatched to any gene: 6.

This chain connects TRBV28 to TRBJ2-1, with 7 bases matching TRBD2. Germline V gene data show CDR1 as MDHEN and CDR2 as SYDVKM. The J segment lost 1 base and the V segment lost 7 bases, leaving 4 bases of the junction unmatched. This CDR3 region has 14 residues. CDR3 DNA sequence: TGTGCCAGCAAAGGCGGGGGATCCTACAATGAGCAGTTCTTC. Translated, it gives CASKGGGSYNEQFF.

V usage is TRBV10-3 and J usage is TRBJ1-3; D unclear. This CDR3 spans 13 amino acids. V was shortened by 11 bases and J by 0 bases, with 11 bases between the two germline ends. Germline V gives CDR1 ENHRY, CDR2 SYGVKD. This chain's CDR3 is CAVGETSGNTIYF. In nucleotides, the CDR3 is TGTGCCGTCGGAGAGACCTCTGGAAACACCATATATTTT.

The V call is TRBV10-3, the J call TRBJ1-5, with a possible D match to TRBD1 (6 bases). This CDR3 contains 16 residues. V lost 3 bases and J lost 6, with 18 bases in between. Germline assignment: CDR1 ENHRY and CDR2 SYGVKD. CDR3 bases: TGTGCCATCAGTGACAGTTGGACAGATTCGGGTCAGCCCCAGCATTTT. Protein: CAISDSWTDSGQPQHF.

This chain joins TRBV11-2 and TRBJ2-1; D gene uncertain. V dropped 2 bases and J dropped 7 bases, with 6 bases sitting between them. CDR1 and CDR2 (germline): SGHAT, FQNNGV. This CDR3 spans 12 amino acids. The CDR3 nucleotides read TGTGCCAGCAGCTTAAATACTAATGAGCAGTTCTTC. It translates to CASSLNTNEQFF.